The 5 T cell receptor beta chains in this list originate from one sample, sequenced in a study of T cell changes during pregnancy in multiple sclerosis. TCRdb's table, derived via immunoSEQ multiplex PCR, lists solely in-frame clones and lacks some. The table lists some 54,000 clones, 93% of them singletons. The material was peripheral blood, obtained after pregnancy. These receptors were collected from a female donor with multiple sclerosis, enrolled in a pregnancy study.

The rearrangement links TRBV2 to TRBJ2-1; 8 nucleotides align to TRBD2. CDR3 size: 19 residues. The ends lost 1 base at V and 4 bases at J; junction bases unmatched: 15. The germline gives CDR1 SNHLY, CDR2 FYNNEI. The CDR3 DNA sequence: TGTGCCAGCAGTGAAGGACTAGCGACGAGCCAGAAGTTATACAATGAGCAGTTCTTC. Residues: CASSEGLATSQKLYNEQFF.

This clone was recorded a few times. The CDR3 region is CASSLAPGRAAAGELFF. The CDR3 region has the DNA TGCGCCAGCAGCTTGGCGCCGGGGAGGGCCGCAGCTGGGGAGCTGTTTTTT. The rearrangement joins TRBV5-1 to TRBJ2-2; TRBD2 aligns across 7 bases. This CDR3 region has 17 residues. Trimming removed 0 bases from V and 8 bases from J; junction bases left unmatched: 13. Germline V gene sequence: CDR1 SGHRS, CDR2 YFSETQ.

The chain recombines TRBV6-5 with TRBJ1-1; 12 positions agree with TRBD1. The V segment lost 5 bases and the J segment 3 bases; nucleotides outside the gene matches: 4. The CDR3 length is 15 residues. Germline loops: CDR1 MNHEY, CDR2 SVGAGI. In nucleotides, the CDR3 is TGTGCCAGCAGTAACCGGGACAGGGGGCACACTGAAGCTTTCTTT. Translating it yields CASSNRDRGHTEAFF.

This chain joins TRBV7-9 and TRBJ2-4, with D uncertain. V lost 2 bases to trimming and J lost 2 bases, with 7 bases between them. Looked up from germline, CDR1 is SEHNR and CDR2 is FQNEAQ (reference sequence). The length of the CDR3 is 14 residues. The CDR3 DNA sequence: TGTGCCAGCAGCTTAACCAGAACCAAAAACATTCAGTACTTC. Translating gives CASSLTRTKNIQYF.

In DNA form, the CDR3 reads TGTGCCAGCAGACCTCGGACAGGGCCGAAAGTGAACATTCAGTACTTC. Translated, it gives CASRPRTGPKVNIQYF. This chain links TRBV7-9 with TRBJ2-4, with TRBD1 identical over 8 bases. V shed 6 bases, J shed 7 bases, and the junction held 14 bases outside the gene matches. The CDR3 covers 16 residues. Germline CDR1 and CDR2: SEHNR and FQNEAQ (reference sequence).